Listed below are T cell receptor beta chains from one sample, sequenced in a study of T cell changes during pregnancy in multiple sclerosis. Assay used: immunoSEQ multiplex PCR; TCRdb lists only in-frame clones, some missing. The repertoire includes tens of thousands of clones, more than 85% of them detected once, and roughly 2.1% sits in the top ten. The material was peripheral blood, obtained in the third trimester of pregnancy. These receptors were taken from a female donor with multiple sclerosis, enrolled in a pregnancy study. CDR3s include the opening cysteine and the closing phenylalanine or tryptophan. Each record gives: J gene, clone size, V gene, D gene, CDR3 protein, CDR3 DNA. The D gene is left open where the match is weak. Size is stated for part of the rows, as once, few or many counts, or as a class when the clone is expanded.

TRBJ2-1 | - | TRBV4-1 | - | CASSQTGAGDHNEQFF | TGCGCCAGCAGCCAAACTGGCGCCGGAGACCACAATGAGCAGTTCTTC
TRBJ1-3 | once | TRBV6-1 | TRBD1 | CAGTGRGTIYF | TGTGCCGGGACAGGTCGGGGCACCATATATTTT
TRBJ2-1 | few | TRBV2 | - | CASSEVREQFF | TGTGCCAGCAGTGAAGTCCGTGAGCAGTTCTTC
TRBJ2-1 | - | TRBV7-3 | TRBD1 | CASSPPTGNREQFF | TGTGCCAGCAGCCCCCCGACAGGGAACAGGGAGCAGTTCTTC
TRBJ2-1 | - | TRBV2 | - | CASSEVGVYNEQFF | TGTGCCAGCAGTGAAGTCGGTGTCTACAATGAGCAGTTCTTC
TRBJ2-5 | - | TRBV11-2 | TRBD1 | CASSLLGTEETQYF | TGTGCCAGCAGCTTACTCGGGACAGAAGAGACCCAGTACTTC
TRBJ1-5 | - | TRBV19 | - | CASRKRRTASESNQPQHF | TGTGCCAGTAGGAAGAGGAGGACCGCTTCGGAAAGCAATCAGCCCCAGCATTTT
TRBJ2-3 | - | TRBV19 | - | CASALSGGKTRDTQYF | TGTGCCAGTGCTCTTAGCGGAGGGAAAACGAGAGATACGCAGTATTTT
TRBJ2-7 | once | TRBV11-2 | - | CASSSLGGRGYEQYF | TGTGCCAGCAGCTCCCTTGGGGGGAGAGGGTACGAGCAGTACTTC
TRBJ2-2 | - | TRBV28 | TRBD2 | CASSDPGTSGRFGELFF | TGTGCCAGCTCGGACCCGGGGACTAGCGGGAGGTTCGGGGAGCTGTTTTTT
TRBJ2-7 | once | TRBV2 | TRBD1 | CASSDRGYEQYF | TGTGCCAGCAGCGACAGGGGTTACGAGCAGTACTTC
TRBJ2-5 | once | TRBV5-4 | - | CASRPGQRAYQETQYF | TGTGCCAGCAGGCCGGGACAGCGGGCCTACCAAGAGACCCAGTACTTC
TRBJ2-7 | once | TRBV5-4 | TRBD2 | CASTPWGGGTDSYEQYF | TGTGCCAGCACCCCGTGGGGGGGAGGGACCGACTCCTACGAGCAGTACTTC
TRBJ2-2 | - | TRBV6-5 | - | CASSIRPGGELFF | TGTGCCAGCAGTATTAGGCCGGGCGGGGAGCTGTTTTTT
TRBJ2-5 | - | TRBV7-3 | TRBD2 | CASSNSGLGQETQYF | TGTGCCAGCAGCAACTCGGGACTAGGCCAAGAGACCCAGTACTTC
TRBJ2-1 | - | TRBV7-9 | TRBD2 | CASSSRVMREGRGEQFF | TGTGCCAGCAGCTCAAGGGTTATGCGGGAGGGTAGGGGAGAGCAGTTCTTC
TRBJ2-3 | - | TRBV6-1 | TRBD2 | CASSESGTSGIGRADTQYF | TGTGCCAGCAGTGAAAGCGGGACTAGCGGGATCGGTAGGGCAGATACGCAGTATTTT
TRBJ1-5 | - | TRBV2 | - | CASSVGQGNQPQHF | TGTGCCAGCAGTGTCGGTCAGGGAAATCAGCCCCAGCATTTT
TRBJ2-7 | - | TRBV29-1 | TRBD1 | CSVTRDRGSYEQYF | TGCAGCGTGACCCGGGACAGGGGGAGTTACGAGCAGTACTTC
TRBJ2-7 | - | TRBV7-9 | - | CASRAGQGLAGGLSYEQYF | TGTGCCAGCAGGGCCGGACAGGGGTTAGCGGGAGGACTTTCCTACGAGCAGTACTTC
TRBJ2-5 | once | TRBV28 | - | CASSFKGSWQETQYF | TGTGCCAGCAGTTTCAAGGGGTCGTGGCAAGAGACCCAGTACTTC
TRBJ2-1 | once | TRBV4-2 | TRBD2 | CASSQPSGLFDEQFF | TGTGCCAGCAGCCAACCTAGCGGGCTTTTCGATGAGCAGTTCTTC
TRBJ1-4 | - | TRBV19 | - | CASSTDRSNEKLFF | TGTGCCAGTAGTACAGACAGATCTAATGAAAAACTGTTTTTT
TRBJ2-2 | - | TRBV4-2 | - | CASSQGPNTGELFF | TGTGCCAGCAGCCAAGGGCCAAACACCGGGGAGCTGTTTTTT
TRBJ2-2 | - | TRBV18 | - | CASSPIPSGELFF | TGTGCCAGCTCACCAATTCCGTCCGGGGAGCTGTTTTTT
TRBJ2-7 | - | TRBV29-1 | - | CSVVPGSSYEQYF | TGCAGCGTTGTACCGGGGAGCTCCTACGAGCAGTACTTC
TRBJ2-1 | - | TRBV13 | TRBD2 | CASSRLIRKSGRSLPNEQFF | TGTGCCAGCAGCCGACTAATCCGAAAGAGCGGGAGATCTTTACCCAATGAGCAGTTCTTC
TRBJ1-1 | - | TRBV6-6 | - | CASSYTNTEAFF | TGTGCCAGCAGTTACACAAACACTGAAGCTTTCTTT
TRBJ2-1 | - | TRBV29-1 | - | CSVEEAGNEQFF | TGCAGCGTTGAGGAGGCGGGGAATGAGCAGTTCTTC
TRBJ2-1 | - | TRBV2 | TRBD2 | CASSGTSGSYNEQFF | TGTGCCAGCAGTGGAACTAGCGGGAGCTACAATGAGCAGTTCTTC
TRBJ1-3 | - | TRBV29-1 | - | CSVEIPLSGNTIYF | TGCAGCGTTGAAATTCCCCTCTCTGGAAACACCATATATTTT